This T cell receptor beta chain stems from a study of blood T cell repertoires in COVID-19. Germline-derived CDR1 and CDR2 are SGHRS and YFSETQ. After removal of 4 bases from V and 0 bases from J, the junction contained 5 bases not matched to a gene. There are 15 residues in the CDR3. TCRdb's table, derived via immunoSEQ multiplex PCR, lists solely in-frame clones and lacks some. The table records about 37,000 clones, about 91% of them present only once. What was sequenced was peripheral blood. The clonotype comes from a woman aged 80 or older with acute or convalescent COVID-19. J is TRBJ2-7 and V is TRBV5-1; 9 bases align to TRBD2. The CDR3 loop is CASSTSGGTSYEQYF. In DNA form, the CDR3 reads TGCGCCAGCAGCACCAGCGGGGGGACCTCCTACGAGCAGTACTTC.